This T cell receptor (beta chain) was documented in a study of cytomegalovirus exposure and HLA in healthy donors. Study-level results: Most subjects' HLA-A and HLA-B alleles were reportedly predicted from TCR beta sequences. A link between a missense DCLRE1C variant and TCR beta V- and J-gene trimming emerged from a later analysis. Later analysis found that TCR beta chains associated with HLA were more clonally expanded than other, equally common chains.

Points on this clone: Its matching antigen is unknown.

CDR3 size: 13 residues. Trimming took off 2 bases at V and 8 bases at J, with 11 bases between the two ends. Germline V gives CDR1 SGHDT, CDR2 YYEEEE. The PCR was carried out with 60 Vbeta primers and 13 Jbeta primers. Measured with immunoSEQ multiplex PCR; TCRdb has only the in-frame clones, and not every one. This sample's table reports over 100,000 clones. Despite likely unrecorded immune exposures, the donors were nominally healthy at the time of sampling. The chain carries TRBV5-6 and TRBJ1-5; D ambiguous. Sequencing input: PBMCs. This TCR came from a man younger than 35 in good health and CMV-seronegative. The CDR3 sequence is CASSLGRFEPQHF. The CDR3 DNA sequence: TGTGCCAGCAGCTTAGGCAGGTTTGAGCCCCAGCATTTT.